A single sample gave rise to the 30 T cell receptor beta chains below, sequenced in a study of Ad26.COV2.S vaccination and SARS-CoV-2 variants. Only in-frame clones appear in the TCRdb table, and some are missing; sequencing was by immunoSEQ multiplex PCR. This sample has almost 400,000 clones, with around 91% found just once. The sample's treatment: approximately 18 received Ad26.COV2.S at low or high dose, single or two shots; 5 received placebo; per-sample allocation not given. Day 63 after the first vaccine or placebo injection was the time point for sampling. Sequencing was performed on peripheral blood, taken in a trial of Ad26.COV2.S vaccine versus placebo. The receptors come from a person between 18 and 65 years old who received the Ad26.COV2.S COVID-19 vaccine or a placebo.

V usage is TRBV7-3 and J usage is TRBJ2-1, with D possibly matching TRBD2 (6 bases). CDR1 and CDR2 from the germline V gene are SGHTA and FQGTGA. The V and J ends lost 0 bases and 8 bases respectively, with 11 bases between them. The CDR3 consists of 14 residues. The CDR3 bases are TGTGCCAGCAGCTTAACGGGAGGTGGGGATGAGCAGTTCTTC. Amino acid sequence: CASSLTGGGDEQFF.

This clone appeared many times. Other DNA sequences in this specimen translate into the identical CDR3. This chain joins TRBV28 and TRBJ2-3, with 10 nucleotides matching TRBD2. Germline V CDR1 and CDR2: MDHEN, SYDVKM. V lost 6 bases to trimming and J lost 2 bases; unmatched junction nucleotides: 5. There are 15 residues in the CDR3. The CDR3 sequence: CASSQTSGYTDTQYF. As DNA, the CDR3 is TGTGCCAGCAGCCAGACTAGCGGGTACACAGATACGCAGTATTTT.

In the case of this clone: This sample includes further DNA sequences coding for the same CDR3. The chain recombines TRBV27 with TRBJ1-6; D is perhaps TRBD1 (5 bases). This CDR3 is 14 amino acids long. Germline V CDR1 and CDR2: MNHEY, SMNVEV (reference sequence). V lost 6 bases and J lost 0, with 6 bases in between. The CDR3 reads CASRDSSYNSPLHF. The CDR3 DNA reads TGTGCCAGCAGAGACAGCTCCTATAATTCACCCCTCCACTTT.

The J gene is TRBJ2-2, the V gene TRBV14; no firm D call. Trimming took off 0 bases at V and 3 bases at J, with 2 bases between the two ends. CDR3 length: 13 residues. CDR1 is SGHDN, CDR2 FVKESK, per germline. The CDR3 is CASSQDYTGELFF. DNA for the CDR3: TGTGCCAGCAGCCAAGACTACACCGGGGAGCTGTTTTTT.

This clone was seen only once. The chain is built from TRBV2 and TRBJ1-5; D perhaps matches TRBD1 (6 bases). The CDR3 extends over 15 amino acids. The V end lost 6 bases, the J end lost 1 base, and 13 bases lay between the germline ends. Looked up from germline, CDR1 is SNHLY and CDR2 is FYNNEI. CDR3 nucleotide sequence: TGTGCCAGCAGGCCGGGACACACGAGCAATCAGCCCCAGCATTTT. It encodes CASRPGHTSNQPQHF.

The CDR3: CASSLVLGASGELFF. CDR3 bases: TGTGCCAGCAGCTTAGTATTGGGGGCGTCCGGGGAGCTGTTTTTT. The chain carries TRBV7-2 and TRBJ2-2; possibly TRBD1 for D (6 bases). In germline, CDR1 is SGHTA, CDR2 FQGNSA. The CDR3 is 15 amino acids. The germline V and J ends were trimmed by 1 base and 6 bases, with 12 bases remaining between them.

The rearrangement joins TRBV27 to TRBJ2-2; perhaps TRBD1 as D (6 bases). Germline lookup yields CDR1 MNHEY and CDR2 SMNVEV (reference sequence). The CDR3 has 18 residues. The V end was cut by 7 bases, the J end by 1 base, with 22 bases between. DNA for the CDR3: TGTGCCAGCACCTTCTATCCGGCAGGGGTTGGGAACACCGGGGAGCTGTTTTTT. Its translation: CASTFYPAGVGNTGELFF.

The rearrangement uses TRBV4-2 and TRBJ2-1, with 7 bases aligning to TRBD2. With V trimmed by 1 base and J by 8 bases, 8 bases remained unmatched. Germline values: CDR1 LGHNA, CDR2 YNFKEQ. The CDR3 runs 15 residues. CDR3 in DNA: TGTGCCAGCAGCCAAGGGGGCGGCGGGAGAGATGAGCAGTTCTTC. Its translation is CASSQGGGGRDEQFF.

V usage is TRBV6-6 and J usage is TRBJ1-4, with D unresolved. The CDR3 has 12 residues. V lost 8 bases to trimming and J lost 5 bases, with 9 bases between them. In germline, CDR1 is MNHNY, CDR2 SVGAGI (reference sequence). The CDR3 DNA follows: TGTGCCAGCGAATTGGGGAATGAAAAACTGTTTTTT. This translates into CASELGNEKLFF.

The genes are TRBV19 and TRBJ2-7; TRBD1 matches 11 bases. This CDR3 is built from 14 residues. V was clipped by 6 bases and J by 3 bases; unmatched bases: 4. Germline CDR1 is LNHDA and CDR2 is SQIVND (reference sequence). CDR3 region: CASSQGQGDYEQYF. The DNA of the CDR3 is TGTGCCAGTAGCCAGGGACAGGGGGACTACGAGCAGTACTTC.

The V call is TRBV9, the J call TRBJ2-3, with D unresolved. Trimming took off 4 bases at V and 0 bases at J, with 12 bases between the two ends. This CDR3 has 15 residues. CDR1 and CDR2 (germline): SGDLS, YYNGEE. As DNA, the CDR3 is TGTGCCAGCAGCCCTGGGCCCCTAAGCACAGATACGCAGTATTTT. Translated: CASSPGPLSTDTQYF. Combining the CDR3 with reference TRBV9 and TRBJ2-3 gives the whole variable domain DSGVTQTPKHLITATGQRVTLRCSPRSGDLSVYWYQQSLDQGLQFLIQYYNGEERAKGNILERFSAQQFPDLHSELNLSSLELGDSALYFCASSPGPLSTDTQYFGPGTRLTVL.

This rearrangement joins TRBV11-3 to TRBJ2-1; TRBD2 agrees at 12 bases. Germline V lookup: CDR1 SGHNT, CDR2 YENEEA. The ends lost 5 bases at V and 0 bases at J; junction bases unmatched: 14. The CDR3 length is 20 residues. The CDR3 is CASSLTWGLAGISSYNEQFF. The DNA of the CDR3 is TGTGCCAGCAGCCTCACCTGGGGACTAGCGGGCATAAGCTCCTACAATGAGCAGTTCTTC.

The chain combines TRBV7-9 with TRBJ1-1; 7 bases map to TRBD1. With V trimmed by 10 bases and J by 1 base, 12 bases remained unmatched. The CDR3 totals 15 residues. Germline CDR1 is SEHNR and CDR2 is FQNEAQ (reference sequence). CDR3 nucleotides: TGTGCCACCACGCGAGACAGGGCGGGGAACACTGAAGCTTTCTTT. Translating gives CATTRDRAGNTEAFF.

This chain links TRBV5-1 with TRBJ2-1; 12 bases are a match to TRBD2. This CDR3 region has 16 residues. Losses at the gene ends were 0 bases for V and 7 bases for J; bases not matched to a gene: 5. Germline CDR1 SGHRS, CDR2 YFSETQ. Here the CDR3 DNA reads TGCGCCAGCAGCTTGGCGACTAGCGGGAGACTAAATGAGCAGTTCTTC. Residues: CASSLATSGRLNEQFF.

CDR3 loop: CASSLGRDRGTGANVLTF. The CDR3 DNA reads as TGTGCCAGCAGCTTAGGCAGGGACAGGGGAACTGGGGCCAACGTCCTGACTTTC. V usage is TRBV7-9 and J usage is TRBJ2-6; 10 bases fit TRBD1. With V trimmed by 1 base and J by 2 bases, 5 bases remained unmatched. Germline V gives CDR1 SEHNR, CDR2 FQNEAQ (reference sequence). The CDR3 has 18 residues. Using reference TRBV7-9 and TRBJ2-6 for the parts outside the CDR3, the full variable domain is DTGVSQNPRHKITKRGQNVTFRCDPISEHNRLYWYRQTLGQGPEFLTYFQNEAQLEKSRLLSDRFSAERPKGSFSTLEIQRTEQGDSAMYLCASSLGRDRGTGANVLTFGAGSRLTVL.

Note on this clone: The same CDR3 arises from other DNA sequences in this sample as well. The CDR3 reads CASSLGTRGTGELFF. In nucleotides, the CDR3 is TGCGCCAGCAGCTTGGGGACCCGGGGCACCGGGGAGCTGTTTTTT. The chain carries TRBV5-1 and TRBJ2-2; D perhaps matches TRBD2 (5 bases). This CDR3 spans 15 amino acids. Germline CDR1 and CDR2: SGHRS and YFSETQ. V lost 0 bases and J 4 bases, leaving 10 bases between the germline ends.

The CDR3 DNA reads TGTGCTAGTGGGGCGGGACTAGCGGGGTACTACGAGCAGTACTTC. Amino acid sequence: CASGAGLAGYYEQYF. This rearrangement joins TRBV12-5 to TRBJ2-7; 13 nucleotides agree with TRBD2. The CDR3 length is 15 residues. Trimming removed 6 bases from V and 3 bases from J; junction bases left unmatched: 5. Germline lookup yields CDR1 LGHNT and CDR2 FRNRAP.

The chain carries TRBV15 and TRBJ1-2, with TRBD1 as a possible D gene (5 bases). This CDR3 region has 14 residues. The germline V gene encodes CDR1 LNHNV and CDR2 YYDKDF (reference sequence). With 6 bases removed from V and 5 bases from J, the gap between germline ends came to 16 bases. CDR3 in amino acids: CATRQGERGYGYTF. Written as DNA, the CDR3 is TGTGCCACCAGGCAGGGCGAGAGGGGTTATGGCTACACCTTC.

The rearrangement uses TRBV4-2 and TRBJ2-1; 7 nucleotides align to TRBD2. CDR3 length: 14 residues. Germline V gene data show CDR1 as LGHNA and CDR2 as YNFKEQ. V shed 3 bases and J 6 bases; nucleotides not matched to a gene: 5. CDR3 nucleotide sequence: TGTGCCAGCAGCCATGGACTAGGTGGCAATGAGCAGTTCTTC. Translation gives CASSHGLGGNEQFF.

The chain uses TRBV9 and TRBJ2-7; D might be TRBD1 or TRBD2, each matching 7 bases. V was trimmed by 4 bases and J by 2 bases, leaving 10 bases between them. CDR1 is SGDLS, CDR2 YYNGEE, per germline. CDR3 length: 13 residues. In nucleotides, the CDR3 is TGTGCCAGCAGCCCAGGGGGGGCCTACGAGCAGTACTTC. As protein: CASSPGGAYEQYF.

CDR3 loop: CASSLRQDNTGELFF. The DNA for the CDR3 is TGCGCCAGCAGCTTGAGGCAGGATAACACCGGGGAGCTGTTTTTT. This chain links TRBV5-1 with TRBJ2-2; no definite D call. CDR1 and CDR2 from the germline V gene are SGHRS and YFSETQ. The CDR3 length is 15 residues. Deletions cut 1 base from V and 2 bases from J, with 9 bases between.

The V and J genes are TRBV19 and TRBJ1-5; the match to TRBD1 covers 7 bases. The V and J ends lost 5 bases and 7 bases, in that order; junction bases with no gene match: 14. This CDR3 comprises 16 residues. Germline-derived CDR1 and CDR2 are LNHDA and SQIVND (reference sequence). CDR3 sequence: CASSSQTGRVVQPQHF. The DNA for the CDR3 is TGTGCCAGTAGTTCTCAGACAGGGAGAGTTGTCCAGCCCCAGCATTTT.

V usage is TRBV27 and J usage is TRBJ2-1, with TRBD2 matching 8 bases. The J segment lost 5 bases and the V segment lost 7 bases, leaving 19 bases of the junction unmatched. This CDR3 comprises 18 residues. From germline, CDR1 is MNHEY and CDR2 SMNVEV (reference sequence). CDR3 protein: CASKVYFGAGGGDNEQFF. The CDR3 DNA follows: TGTGCCAGCAAAGTTTATTTCGGGGCGGGAGGTGGGGACAATGAGCAGTTCTTC.

The V call is TRBV9, the J call TRBJ2-3; the D gene could be TRBD1 or TRBD2 (5 bases each). Trimming removed 6 bases from V and 0 bases from J, with 14 bases in between. CDR1 and CDR2 (germline): SGDLS, YYNGEE. The CDR3 is made up of 15 amino acids. The CDR3 nucleotides read TGTGCCAGCACCCAAGGTGGGACCAGCACAGATACGCAGTATTTT. As protein: CASTQGGTSTDTQYF.

The chain carries TRBV7-8 and TRBJ1-5, with 7 bases fitting TRBD1. CDR3 size: 16 residues. Germline CDR1 reads SGHVS; CDR2 reads FQNEAQ. The V segment lost 4 bases and the J segment 4 bases; nucleotides outside the gene matches: 10. Here the CDR3 reads CASSSSGTVLNQPQHF. The CDR3 DNA reads as TGTGCCAGCAGCTCCTCCGGGACAGTCTTAAATCAGCCCCAGCATTTT.

The V and J genes are TRBV18 and TRBJ2-2; 7 bases line up with TRBD1. V lost 4 bases and J lost 6; bases outside the gene matches: 8. The germline V gene encodes CDR1 KGHSH and CDR2 LQKENI. The CDR3 is made up of 15 amino acids. CDR3 DNA: TGTGCCAGCTCACAAAGACAGGGATCTCCCGGGGAGCTGTTTTTT. This encodes CASSQRQGSPGELFF.

The rearrangement joins TRBV6-5 to TRBJ1-2, with D possibly TRBD1 on 6 matching bases. The length of the CDR3 is 13 residues. V lost 7 bases and J lost 2, with 11 bases in between. Germline V gene sequence: CDR1 MNHEY, CDR2 SVGAGI. The CDR3 region is CASKGGPNYGYTF. The CDR3 DNA sequence: TGTGCCAGCAAGGGGGGCCCGAACTATGGCTACACCTTC.

The chain recombines TRBV2 with TRBJ2-6, with D tentatively TRBD2 (5 bases). Looked up from germline, CDR1 is SNHLY and CDR2 is FYNNEI. Deletions cut 2 bases from V and 3 bases from J, with 8 bases between. The CDR3 length is 15 residues. As DNA, the CDR3 is TGTGCCAGCAGTGAAAGAGGGAGTGGGGCCAACGTCCTGACTTTC. Translation: CASSERGSGANVLTF.

V is TRBV19 and J is TRBJ2-1; D may be TRBD1 (6 bases). The germline gives CDR1 LNHDA, CDR2 SQIVND (reference sequence). Trimming took 3 bases from V and 9 from J, leaving 15 bases between them. The CDR3 has 14 residues. The CDR3 loop is CASSILQPGVEQFF. In nucleotides, the CDR3 is TGTGCCAGTAGTATCCTCCAACCAGGGGTTGAGCAGTTCTTC.

The V and J genes are TRBV10-3 and TRBJ2-3; no clear D. The CDR3 contains 14 residues. Germline-derived CDR1 and CDR2 are ENHRY and SYGVKD. V shed 8 bases and J shed 1 base, with 13 bases lying between them. CDR3 nucleotide sequence: TGTGCCATCGGAGCCTCAGAACGCACAGATACGCAGTATTTT. Its protein is CAIGASERTDTQYF.